The rows below give T cell receptor beta chains drawn from one sample of a study of post-analysis software for immune sequencing data. TCRdb itself ran the PCR reads through MiXCR, one entry per CDR3 protein. The repertoire holds more than 450,000 distinct CDR3 sequences, with around a third as singletons. Sequenced material: blood. The source of these receptors is a girl under 18 with multiple sclerosis. Each CDR3 is given with its conserved first and last residue. The D gene is left open where the match is weak. Not all rows give a size; the values are once, few, many and, for expanded clones, a class.

v_gene: TRBV4-1
d_gene: TRBD2
abundance: .
j_gene: TRBJ2-1
CDR3aa: CASSQPLSGAAPGNEQFF
CDR3nt: TGCGCCAGCAGCCAACCGCTTAGCGGGGCGGCGCCGGGCAATGAGCAGTTCTTC

v_gene: TRBV25-1
d_gene: TRBD1
abundance: few
j_gene: TRBJ2-7
CDR3aa: CASSESGTGGVLEQYF
CDR3nt: TGTGCCAGCAGTGAATCCGGGACAGGGGGCGTATTGGAGCAGTACTTC

v_gene: TRBV6-6
d_gene: TRBD1
abundance: .
j_gene: TRBJ1-2
CDR3aa: CASRRGTGTLYYGYTF
CDR3nt: TGTGCCAGCAGACGCGGGACAGGGACCCTTTACTATGGCTACACCTTC

v_gene: TRBV10-3
d_gene: TRBD2
abundance: few
j_gene: TRBJ2-1
CDR3aa: CAITGTSGANEQFF
CDR3nt: TGTGCCATCACCGGGACTAGCGGGGCAAATGAGCAGTTCTTC

v_gene: TRBV5-1
d_gene: TRBD1
abundance: few
j_gene: TRBJ2-7
CDR3aa: CASTRTGTNSEQYF
CDR3nt: TGCGCCAGCACCCGGACAGGGACCAATTCCGAGCAGTACTTC

v_gene: TRBV24-1
d_gene: .
abundance: few
j_gene: TRBJ1-2
CDR3aa: CATAKISDRSYGYTF
CDR3nt: TGTGCCACTGCAAAGATTTCTGACAGGTCCTATGGCTACACCTTC

v_gene: TRBV25-1
d_gene: .
abundance: few
j_gene: TRBJ2-3
CDR3aa: CASSELEGRPTDTQYF
CDR3nt: TGTGCCAGCAGTGAATTAGAAGGACGTCCCACAGATACGCAGTATTTT

v_gene: TRBV5-1
d_gene: TRBD1
abundance: .
j_gene: TRBJ2-7
CDR3aa: CASSLDWDSSYEQYF
CDR3nt: TGCGCCAGCAGCTTGGATTGGGACAGCTCCTACGAGCAGTACTTC

v_gene: TRBV19
d_gene: .
abundance: .
j_gene: TRBJ2-1
CDR3aa: CACSIGQLEHNEQFF
CDR3nt: TGTGCCTGTAGTATTGGACAGTTAGAGCACAATGAACAGTTCTTC

v_gene: TRBV7-8
d_gene: TRBD2
abundance: .
j_gene: TRBJ2-5
CDR3aa: CASSVVVLAGGVETQYF
CDR3nt: TGTGCCAGCAGCGTAGTGGTACTAGCGGGGGGCGTGGAGACCCAGTACTTC

v_gene: TRBV29-1
d_gene: .
abundance: .
j_gene: TRBJ2-5
CDR3aa: CGLATGRETQYF
CDR3nt: TGCGGGCTCGCGACAGGGAGGGAGACCCAGTACTTC

v_gene: TRBV11-2
d_gene: .
abundance: .
j_gene: TRBJ2-2
CDR3aa: CASSEGPNTGELFF
CDR3nt: TGTGCCAGCAGCGAGGGACCGAACACCGGGGAGCTGTTTTTT

v_gene: TRBV7-3
d_gene: TRBD1
abundance: many
j_gene: TRBJ2-1
CDR3aa: CASSPRTGHEQFF
CDR3nt: TGTGCCAGCAGCCCTCGGACAGGACATGAGCAGTTCTTC

v_gene: TRBV2
d_gene: .
abundance: .
j_gene: TRBJ2-1
CDR3aa: CASSEKGSDTYNEQFF
CDR3nt: TGTGCCAGCAGTGAAAAGGGCAGCGATACCTACAATGAGCAGTTCTTC

v_gene: TRBV20-1
d_gene: TRBD2
abundance: few
j_gene: TRBJ2-3
CDR3aa: CSASGQAGAGTDTQYF
CDR3nt: TGCAGTGCTAGTGGACAAGCGGGGGCTGGCACAGATACGCAGTATTTT

v_gene: TRBV6-5
d_gene: .
abundance: few
j_gene: TRBJ2-7
CDR3aa: CASSYSILYEQYF
CDR3nt: TGTGCCAGCAGTTACTCGATACTCTACGAGCAGTACTTC

v_gene: TRBV2
d_gene: .
abundance: few
j_gene: TRBJ1-2
CDR3aa: CASSEALRGGSDGYTF
CDR3nt: TGTGCCAGCAGTGAAGCGCTTAGGGGAGGCAGTGATGGCTACACCTTC

v_gene: TRBV4-1
d_gene: .
abundance: .
j_gene: TRBJ1-3
CDR3aa: CASSQVLGNTIYF
CDR3nt: TGCGCCAGCAGCCAAGTACTGGGAAACACCATATATTTT

v_gene: TRBV2
d_gene: TRBD1
abundance: few
j_gene: TRBJ1-6
CDR3aa: CASMGPDRINTPLHF
CDR3nt: TGTGCCAGCATGGGGCCGGACAGGATTAATACGCCCCTCCACTTT

v_gene: TRBV20-1
d_gene: .
abundance: few
j_gene: TRBJ2-1
CDR3aa: CSASSSGRGYNEQFF
CDR3nt: TGCAGTGCTAGTTCGAGCGGCCGGGGTTATAATGAGCAGTTCTTC

v_gene: TRBV10-3
d_gene: TRBD1
abundance: .
j_gene: TRBJ1-4
CDR3aa: CAISESGQNEKLFF
CDR3nt: TGTGCCATCAGTGAGTCGGGACAGAATGAAAAACTGTTTTTT

v_gene: TRBV18
d_gene: TRBD1
abundance: once
j_gene: TRBJ1-1
CDR3aa: CASSLKGGTDTEAFF
CDR3nt: TGTGCCAGCTCACTGAAAGGGGGCACGGACACTGAAGCTTTCTTT

v_gene: TRBV5-1
d_gene: .
abundance: .
j_gene: TRBJ2-3
CDR3aa: CASRKEGTDTQYF
CDR3nt: TGCGCCAGCAGGAAGGAGGGCACAGATACGCAGTATTTT

v_gene: TRBV10-3
d_gene: .
abundance: .
j_gene: TRBJ2-7
CDR3aa: CAISVSWSGFHEQYF
CDR3nt: TGTGCCATCAGTGTCTCCTGGTCCGGGTTCCACGAGCAGTACTTC

v_gene: TRBV29-1
d_gene: TRBD2
abundance: .
j_gene: TRBJ2-3
CDR3aa: CSVEGASGRTDTQYF
CDR3nt: TGCAGCGTTGAAGGGGCTAGCGGGAGAACAGATACGCAGTATTTT

v_gene: TRBV4-1
d_gene: .
abundance: few
j_gene: TRBJ2-6
CDR3aa: CASSQGVTPSGANVLTF
CDR3nt: TGCGCCAGCAGCCAAGGGGTGACACCTTCTGGGGCCAACGTCCTGACTTTC

v_gene: TRBV25-1
d_gene: .
abundance: many
j_gene: TRBJ1-2
CDR3aa: CASSEYVLSSDGYTF
CDR3nt: TGTGCCAGCAGTGAATACGTACTATCAAGCGATGGCTACACCTTC

v_gene: TRBV13
d_gene: .
abundance: few
j_gene: TRBJ1-1
CDR3aa: CASKLDRVEAFF
CDR3nt: TGTGCCAGCAAGCTGGACAGAGTTGAAGCTTTCTTT

v_gene: TRBV5-1
d_gene: TRBD1
abundance: .
j_gene: TRBJ2-7
CDR3aa: CASRAPGQGYEQYF
CDR3nt: TGCGCCAGCAGGGCACCGGGACAGGGTTACGAGCAGTACTTC

v_gene: TRBV5-1
d_gene: .
abundance: .
j_gene: TRBJ1-1
CDR3aa: CASWKGRGTPNTEAFF
CDR3nt: TGCGCCAGCTGGAAGGGCCGGGGGACCCCGAACACTGAAGCTTTCTTT

v_gene: TRBV7-2
d_gene: .
abundance: few
j_gene: TRBJ1-2
CDR3aa: CASSLTTTGYTF
CDR3nt: TGTGCCAGCAGCTTGACTACGACGGGCTACACCTTC

v_gene: TRBV6-1
d_gene: .
abundance: many
j_gene: TRBJ2-7
CDR3aa: CASSEGVYEQYF
CDR3nt: TGTGCCAGCAGTGAGGGTGTATACGAGCAGTACTTC

v_gene: TRBV7-9
d_gene: TRBD1
abundance: .
j_gene: TRBJ2-5
CDR3aa: CASSLAGTGVLYF
CDR3nt: TGTGCCAGCAGCTTAGCCGGGACAGGGGTTCTGTACTTC

v_gene: TRBV5-6
d_gene: .
abundance: .
j_gene: TRBJ2-5
CDR3aa: CASSLYSTKTQYF
CDR3nt: TGTGCCAGCAGCTTGTACTCGACAAAGACCCAGTACTTC

v_gene: TRBV5-1
d_gene: .
abundance: .
j_gene: TRBJ1-6
CDR3aa: CASSLEGVSNSPLHF
CDR3nt: TGCGCCAGCAGCCTGGAAGGGGTCTCCAATTCACCCCTCCACTTT

v_gene: TRBV4-2
d_gene: .
abundance: .
j_gene: TRBJ2-1
CDR3aa: CASSQGTPRQQFF
CDR3nt: TGTGCCAGCAGCCAGGGGACTCCCCGCCAGCAGTTCTTC

v_gene: TRBV27
d_gene: TRBD2
abundance: few
j_gene: TRBJ2-3
CDR3aa: CASSLRTGLAGTSTDTQYF
CDR3nt: TGTGCCAGCAGTTTACGTACCGGACTAGCGGGGACAAGCACAGATACGCAGTATTTT

v_gene: TRBV7-2
d_gene: .
abundance: .
j_gene: TRBJ2-3
CDR3aa: CASSLVGTKNTDTQYF
CDR3nt: TGTGCCAGCAGCTTGGTCGGGACCAAAAACACAGATACGCAGTATTTT

v_gene: TRBV20-1
d_gene: .
abundance: .
j_gene: TRBJ2-3
CDR3aa: CGLSAGGSTDTQYF
CDR3nt: TGCGGTCTATCGGCGGGCGGCAGCACAGATACGCAGTATTTT

v_gene: TRBV7-2
d_gene: .
abundance: .
j_gene: TRBJ2-1
CDR3aa: CASSLGGPASYNEQFF
CDR3nt: TGTGCCAGCAGCTTGGGGGGCCCGGCCTCCTACAATGAGCAGTTCTTC

v_gene: TRBV4-1
d_gene: .
abundance: .
j_gene: TRBJ2-5
CDR3aa: CASSQGGPQETQYF
CDR3nt: TGCGCCAGCAGCCAAGGGGGCCCGCAAGAGACCCAGTACTTC

v_gene: TRBV3-1
d_gene: .
abundance: .
j_gene: TRBJ1-1
CDR3aa: CASSQIGSNTEAFF
CDR3nt: TGTGCCAGCAGCCAAATAGGCTCGAACACTGAAGCTTTCTTT

v_gene: TRBV20-1
d_gene: .
abundance: .
j_gene: TRBJ1-5
CDR3aa: CSARDWSGGALSPQHF
CDR3nt: TGCAGTGCTAGAGATTGGAGCGGAGGGGCCCTATCGCCCCAGCATTTT

v_gene: TRBV19
d_gene: .
abundance: .
j_gene: TRBJ2-5
CDR3aa: CVSSRPYRLSTEGETQYF
CDR3nt: TGTGTCAGTAGTCGCCCTTACAGGCTATCTACCGAAGGGGAGACCCAGTACTTC

v_gene: TRBV10-3
d_gene: .
abundance: .
j_gene: TRBJ2-1
CDR3aa: CAIREGWEYNEQFF
CDR3nt: TGTGCCATCAGGGAGGGCTGGGAATACAATGAGCAGTTCTTC

v_gene: TRBV20-1
d_gene: .
abundance: .
j_gene: TRBJ2-4
CDR3aa: CSAPGSRDDIQYF
CDR3nt: TGCAGTGCCCCTGGGTCCAGGGATGACATTCAGTACTTC

v_gene: TRBV29-1
d_gene: TRBD1
abundance: few
j_gene: TRBJ1-1
CDR3aa: CSVAQGTNTEAFF
CDR3nt: TGCAGCGTTGCACAGGGGACGAACACTGAAGCTTTCTTT

v_gene: TRBV10-3
d_gene: .
abundance: few
j_gene: TRBJ2-7
CDR3aa: CAISEGYSRGEQYF
CDR3nt: TGTGCCATCAGTGAGGGCTACAGCCGAGGGGAGCAGTACTTC

v_gene: TRBV20-1
d_gene: .
abundance: .
j_gene: TRBJ2-1
CDR3aa: CSARDIQRTYNEQFF
CDR3nt: TGCAGTGCTAGAGATATACAGCGTACCTACAATGAGCAGTTCTTC

v_gene: TRBV20-1
d_gene: .
abundance: .
j_gene: TRBJ1-1
CDR3aa: CSARWGAEPAEAFF
CDR3nt: TGCAGTGCTAGATGGGGGGCTGAACCCGCTGAAGCTTTCTTT

v_gene: TRBV12-3/TRBV12-4
d_gene: .
abundance: many
j_gene: TRBJ2-1
CDR3aa: CASSLESSSYNEQFF
CDR3nt: TGTGCCAGCAGTTTGGAGTCGAGCTCCTACAATGAGCAGTTCTTC

v_gene: TRBV11-3
d_gene: TRBD2
abundance: .
j_gene: TRBJ2-1
CDR3aa: CASSFRPSGGTGEQFF
CDR3nt: TGTGCCAGCAGCTTCAGGCCTAGCGGGGGGACCGGTGAGCAGTTCTTC

v_gene: TRBV7-2
d_gene: .
abundance: .
j_gene: TRBJ1-1
CDR3aa: CASSFRPTVNTEAFF
CDR3nt: TGTGCCAGCAGCTTCAGACCCACTGTGAACACTGAAGCTTTCTTT